The clone carrying this T cell receptor beta chain was found a few times. This record comes from a study of long-term antiretroviral therapy in people with HIV. Each specimen consisted of 1-10 million cryopreserved PBMC prior to extraction of DNA. Assay version v3.0 of immunoSEQ was used, and it was run at survey level. Sequencing efforts were directed toward roughly 35,000-50,000 T-cell genomes per sample. Assay: immunoSEQ multiplex PCR; the TCRdb copy retains only in-frame clones and omits some. The sample lists about 12,000 clones, 60% to 75% seen once, with roughly 13% in the top ten. There are 14 residues in the CDR3. Trimming removed 5 bases from V and 5 bases from J; junction bases left unmatched: 2. Germline CDR1 MRHNA, CDR2 SNTAGT.

This sequence originates from a man aged 35-49 years with HIV. This chain connects TRBV6-4 to TRBJ2-3; TRBD2 agrees at 12 bases. This specimen was unsorted PBMCs, taken about 3.3 years before starting antiretroviral therapy. The CDR3 DNA reads TGTGCCAGCAGTCCGGGACTAGCGGGAGATACGCAGTATTTT. Translating it yields CASSPGLAGDTQYF.